This TCR beta chain was identified in a study of cytomegalovirus exposure and HLA in healthy donors. About the research overall: In an early release, HLA-typed donors contributed tens of millions of unique TCR sequences.

With respect to this clone: Antigen specificity is unknown.

This PCR relied on a set of 60 Vbeta primers and 13 Jbeta primers. TCRdb keeps only in-frame clones here, not all; method: immunoSEQ multiplex PCR. In the table there are roughly 100,000 clones, around 77% of which are singletons. Overall study results and limits: Later analysis found that TCR beta chains associated with HLA were more clonally expanded than other, equally common chains.

Healthy bone marrow donors made up the donor group. The germline gives CDR1 GTSNPN, CDR2 SVGIG (reference sequence). The V segment lost 5 bases and the J segment 4 bases; nucleotides outside the gene matches: 3. This CDR3 is 13 amino acids long. Sequenced: PBMCs. The TCR comes from a female donor in good health and CMV-seronegative. The chain couples TRBV30 to TRBJ1-5; TRBD1 matches at 9 bases. DNA for the CDR3: TGTGCCTGGGGCGGGACAGGGAATCAGCCCCAGCATTTT. Translating it yields CAWGGTGNQPQHF.